The clone carrying this T cell receptor (beta chain) occurred once. 60 Vbeta and 13 Jbeta primers were used in PCR. The table came from immunoSEQ multiplex PCR; TCRdb's copy has only in-frame clones and leaves some out. Counted here are more than 110,000 clones, over 80% occurring once; the ten biggest clones make up about 1.3%. The data were obtained in a study of cytomegalovirus exposure and HLA in healthy donors. V gave up 3 bases and J gave up 4 bases, with 4 bases separating them. Germline V lookup: CDR1 MDHEN, CDR2 SYDVKM. The CDR3 is 11 residues long. The chain employs TRBV28 and TRBJ2-7; D unresolved. The sequence was collected from a female donor in good health and CMV-seronegative. Sequencing input: PBMCs. CDR3 coding DNA: TGTGCCAGCAGTTTCCTATACGAGCAGTACTTC. Translated, it gives CASSFLYEQYF.